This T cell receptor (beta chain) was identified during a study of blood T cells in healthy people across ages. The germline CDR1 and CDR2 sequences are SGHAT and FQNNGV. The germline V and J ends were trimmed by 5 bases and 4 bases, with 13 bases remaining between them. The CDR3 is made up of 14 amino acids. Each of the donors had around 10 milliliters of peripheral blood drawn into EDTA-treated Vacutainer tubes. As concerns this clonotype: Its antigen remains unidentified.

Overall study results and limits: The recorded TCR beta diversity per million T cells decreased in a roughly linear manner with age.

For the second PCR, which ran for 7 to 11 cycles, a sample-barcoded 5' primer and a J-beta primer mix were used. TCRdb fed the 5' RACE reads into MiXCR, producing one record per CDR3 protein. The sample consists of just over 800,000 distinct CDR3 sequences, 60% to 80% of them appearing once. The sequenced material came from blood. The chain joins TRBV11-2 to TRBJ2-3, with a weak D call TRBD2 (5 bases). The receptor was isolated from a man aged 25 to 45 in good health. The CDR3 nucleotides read TGTGCCAGCAGCGTAGGAGGATTCGCAGATACGCAGTATTTT. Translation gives CASSVGGFADTQYF.